This T cell receptor (beta chain) was sequenced in a study of yellow fever vaccine responses in identical twins. Using its own MiXCR run on the RT-PCR reads, TCRdb lists one record per CDR3 protein. The data contain approximately 3,000 distinct CDR3 sequences, about nine tenths of them singletons. Concerning this clonotype: The antigen is unknown.

Trimming cost V 4 bases and J 2 bases; bases outside gene matches: 8. From germline, CDR1 is SQVTM and CDR2 ANQGSEA. This CDR3 is built from 14 residues. Broader study findings: Vaccine T cell responses of twins reportedly seemed partly convergent and partly personalized.

The chain uses TRBV29-1 and TRBJ2-7; the match to TRBD2 covers 7 bases. The material sequenced was T cells from blood (PBMCs), unsorted or a sorted subset (not recorded which), taken before or after yellow fever vaccination (not recorded which). The receptor's source is a woman younger than 35 who received the yellow fever vaccine. CDR3 bases: TGCAGCGTTGTGGGCGGGAGCGCCGCCTACGAGCAGTACTTC. Its protein is CSVVGGSAAYEQYF.